This T cell receptor (beta chain) is from a study of T cell changes during pregnancy in multiple sclerosis. TCRdb keeps only in-frame clones here, not all; method: immunoSEQ multiplex PCR. This sample has 60,000 or so clones, with about 91% found just once. This CDR3 comprises 17 residues. Germline V gives CDR1 KGHSH, CDR2 LQKENI. V lost 0 bases and J lost 2, with 11 bases in between. The sequencing used peripheral blood, collected before pregnancy. The sequence derives from a female donor with multiple sclerosis, enrolled in a pregnancy study. This sequence joins TRBV18 and TRBJ2-6; tentatively, D is TRBD1 (5 bases). The CDR3: CASSPPTRRAGANVLTF. The CDR3 bases are TGTGCCAGCTCACCACCGACCCGCAGGGCTGGGGCCAACGTCCTGACTTTC.